The T cell receptor (beta chain) described here comes from a study of shared clonotypes between healthy human individuals. Study details: Plates per donor: three CD4 naive, three CD4 memory, two CD8 naive, one CD8 memory.

Original processing notes: ImmunoSEQ gave junction-only sequences without quality scores, so filtering differed. Only in-frame clones appear in the TCRdb table, and some are missing; sequencing was by immunoSEQ multiplex PCR. Clonal size and the V and J genes are those of that table, whereas D and trimming came from the DNA. The sample carries about 1 million clones, under 80% recorded once. A note on this clone: Its matching antigen is unknown.

The V gene's germline CDR1 is SGDLS and CDR2 YYNGEE. The CDR3 runs to 15 residues. Trimming removed 0 bases from V and 2 bases from J, with 11 bases in between. Study findings and constraints: Some naive CD4 clonotypes, 4% to 6%, turned up in common across a few donors. Clonotypes shared by all four donors outscored non-shared clonotypes in generation probability.

This clonotype originated in a man between 18 and 29 years old in good health. Specimen: memory CD4+ T cells sorted from blood. The sample's subset: CD45RA-negative fraction. This chain connects TRBV9 to TRBJ1-2, with no clear D. CDR3 DNA sequence: TGTGCCAGCAGCGTAGGGACCGAGTCCAACTATGGCTACACCTTC. Translated, it gives CASSVGTESNYGYTF.